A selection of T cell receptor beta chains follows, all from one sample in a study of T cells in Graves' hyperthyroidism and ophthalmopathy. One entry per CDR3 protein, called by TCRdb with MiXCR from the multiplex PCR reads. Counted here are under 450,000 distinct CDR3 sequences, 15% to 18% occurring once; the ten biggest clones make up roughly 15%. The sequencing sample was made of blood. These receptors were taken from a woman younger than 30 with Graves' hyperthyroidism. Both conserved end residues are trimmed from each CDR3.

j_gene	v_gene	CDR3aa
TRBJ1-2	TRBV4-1	ASSQGGAAWGYT
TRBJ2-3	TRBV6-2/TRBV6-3	ASSYFSGRIEDTQY
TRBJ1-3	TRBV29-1	SGRKEGNTIY
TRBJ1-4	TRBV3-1	ASSQDGDSPTNEKLF
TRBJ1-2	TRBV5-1	ASSSDRGTGYT
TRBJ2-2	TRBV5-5	ASSDGLVTGELF
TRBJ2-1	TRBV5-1	ASSLGWYNEQF
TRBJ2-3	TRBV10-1	ASSGLAGGPRTQY
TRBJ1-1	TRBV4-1	ASSQVGNTEAF
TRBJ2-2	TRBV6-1	ASNPSGGAAGELF
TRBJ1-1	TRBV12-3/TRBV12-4	ASRLDRGVNTEAF
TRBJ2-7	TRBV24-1	ATSEPDKAYEQY
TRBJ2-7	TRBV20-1	SAFGPTPYEQY
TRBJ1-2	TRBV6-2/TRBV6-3	ASSYGGGGPAYGYT